This TCR beta chain was captured in a study of cytomegalovirus exposure and HLA in healthy donors. Notes on this clone: Its matching antigen is unknown.

Germline V lookup: CDR1 SGHTA, CDR2 FQGTGA. The trim removed 0 bases at V and 3 bases at J, leaving 1 base unmatched. The CDR3 is 15 residues long. The PCR used 60 Vbeta and 13 Jbeta primers. The data were produced by immunoSEQ multiplex PCR, yet TCRdb's version contains in-frame clones alone and is incomplete. Of about 200,000 clones listed, around 80% are singletons. Study-level results: The authors listed 150 to 200 TCR beta chains as cytomegalovirus-associated.

V usage is TRBV7-3 and J usage is TRBJ2-1, with 8 bases that match TRBD2. Input material: PBMCs. This clonotype was obtained from a middle-aged man in good health and CMV-seronegative. The CDR3 DNA follows: TGTGCCAGCAGCTTAACTAGCGGGGACTACAATGAGCAGTTCTTC. Its protein product is CASSLTSGDYNEQFF.